The 21 T cell receptor beta chains in this list originate from one sample, sequenced in a study of control samples from healthy donors and cancer patients (TCRdb year 2020). Preparation of the library involved the immunoSEQ multiplex PCR assay. TCRdb took over this immuneACCESS table, retaining in-frame rearrangements with V and J assigned. Such tables are incomplete; in checked studies, under half of the missing clones stem from an unresolved V gene, and the remainder is unexplained. In this sample the table shows roughly 180,000 clones, 94% of which occur a single time. 1.3% of the sample is held by the ten biggest clonotypes. The sequenced material came from blood. The receptors derive from a woman aged 18-29 years in good health.

The chain couples TRBV6-2 or TRBV6-3 to TRBJ1-1; 9 bases are a match to TRBD1. CDR3 size: 15 residues. In germline, CDR1 is MNHEY, CDR2 SVGEGT. Unmatched junction bases numbered 6, after V lost 0 bases and J lost 7 bases. The CDR3 sequence: CASSYSDRGDGEAFF. CDR3 bases: TGTGCCAGCAGTTACTCGGACAGGGGAGACGGTGAAGCTTTCTTT.

V usage is TRBV12-3 or TRBV12-4 and J usage is TRBJ1-2; tentatively, D is TRBD1 (5 bases). The CDR3 totals 12 residues. Trimming took off 5 bases at V and 12 bases at J, with 16 bases between the two ends. CDR3 sequence reads: CASSLSRDADTF. The CDR3 DNA follows: TGTGCCAGCAGTCTCAGCCGGGACGCGGACACCTTC.

The chain couples TRBV6-1 to TRBJ2-7, with 8 bases lining up with TRBD1. The length of the CDR3 is 16 residues. Germline V gives CDR1 MNHNS, CDR2 SASEGT. The V gene end was trimmed by 3 bases and the J gene end by 2 bases; junction bases not matched to a gene: 9. The CDR3, as DNA: TGTGCCAGCAGTGACAGGGGGCAGTCGAGGCCCTACGAGCAGTACTTC. This codes for CASSDRGQSRPYEQYF.

The chain couples TRBV27 to TRBJ2-7, with TRBD2 matching 12 bases. Trimming removed 5 bases from V and 5 bases from J; junction bases left unmatched: 7. The CDR3 contains 15 residues. CDR1 is MNHEY, CDR2 SMNVEV, per germline (reference sequence). CDR3 amino acids: CASSARLAGVDEQYF. CDR3 DNA: TGTGCCAGCAGTGCTAGACTAGCGGGGGTAGACGAGCAGTACTTC.

V is TRBV21-1 and J is TRBJ1-5. TRBV21-1 is shown as a pseudogene. This CDR3 region has 15 residues. Here the CDR3 reads CASLPALVSNQPQHF. CDR3 nucleotide sequence: TGTGCCAGCTTGCCCGCCCTGGTAAGCAATCAGCCCCAGCATTTT.

The V and J genes are TRBV28 and TRBJ2-7, with TRBD1 identical over 11 bases. J was trimmed by 1 base and V by 7 bases; bases with no gene match: 12. CDR1 is MDHEN, CDR2 SYDVKM, per germline. The CDR3 is made up of 17 amino acids. For the CDR3, the DNA is TGTGCCAGCATTTCAGGGACAGGGGGATTTAGGTCCTACGAGCAGTACTTC. This sequence encodes CASISGTGGFRSYEQYF.

This chain links TRBV11-3 with TRBJ2-2; 11 bases line up with TRBD1. Germline-derived CDR1 and CDR2 are SGHNT and YENEEA. The CDR3 has 16 amino acids. V lost 4 bases, J lost 7 bases, and 8 bases stayed unmatched. The CDR3 nucleotides read TGTGCCAGCAGCTGGACCGGGACAGGGGGTGACGGGGAGCTGTTTTTT. This sequence encodes CASSWTGTGGDGELFF.

This chain links TRBV7-9 with TRBJ2-2; D uncertain. The V and J ends lost 2 bases and 1 base respectively, with 5 bases between them. Germline CDR1 SEHNR, CDR2 FQNEAQ (reference sequence). The CDR3 sequence is 14 residues long. CDR3 nucleotides: TGTGCCAGCAGCTTAATGGGGAACACCGGGGAGCTGTTTTTT. Translated: CASSLMGNTGELFF.

The chain carries TRBV10-3 and TRBJ2-3; D possibly corresponds to TRBD2 (7 bases). The CDR3 is 16 amino acids. The germline V gene has CDR1 ENHRY and CDR2 SYGVKD. Trimming cost V 0 bases and J 1 base, with 11 bases left between them. Here the CDR3 DNA reads TGTGCCATCAGTGAGTCCCGGGGGGCTGGCACAGATACGCAGTATTTT. Its protein is CAISESRGAGTDTQYF.

The V gene is TRBV19, the J gene TRBJ2-2, with D unclear. This CDR3 is built from 14 residues. The V and J ends lost 1 base and 6 bases respectively, with 9 bases between them. Germline-derived CDR1 and CDR2 are LNHDA and SQIVND (reference sequence). The CDR3 bases are TGTGCCAGTAGTATAGGTAGTTGGGCCGGGGAGCTGTTTTTT. It translates to CASSIGSWAGELFF. Looking up the rest from reference TRBV19 and TRBJ2-2 gives the full variable domain: DGGITQSPKYLFRKEGQNVTLSCEQNLNHDAMYWYRQDPGQGLRLIYYSQIVNDFQKGDIAEGYSVSREKKESFPLTVTSAQKNPTAFYLCASSIGSWAGELFFGEGSRLTVL.

The chain carries TRBV4-1 and TRBJ2-3, with unresolved D. V dropped 0 bases and J dropped 1 base, with 8 bases sitting between them. This CDR3 region has 15 residues. Germline values: CDR1 MGHRA, CDR2 YSYEKL. The CDR3 DNA sequence: TGCGCCAGCAGCCAAGATTTGGTCGGCACAGATACGCAGTATTTT. It specifies CASSQDLVGTDTQYF.

The chain recombines TRBV11-3 with TRBJ2-5, with D maybe TRBD1 (6 bases). Germline CDR1 is SGHNT and CDR2 is YENEEA. V dropped 0 bases and J dropped 2 bases, with 10 bases sitting between them. The CDR3 covers 15 residues. The CDR3 DNA follows: TGTGCCAGCAGCTTAGATGGGACACGGCAAGAGACCCAGTACTTC. Its protein product is CASSLDGTRQETQYF.

DNA for the CDR3: TGTGCCGGACGGTCTAGCTCCTACAATGAGCAGTTCTTC. As protein: CAGRSSSYNEQFF. The chain uses TRBV6-5 and TRBJ2-1; no definite D call. From germline, CDR1 is MNHEY and CDR2 SVGAGI. V was pared by 11 bases and J by 0 bases, with 11 bases between. The CDR3 totals 13 residues.

CDR3 DNA: TGTGCCAGCAGTGACCACGACAGAGCTAACTATGGCTACACCTTC. It specifies CASSDHDRANYGYTF. V gene TRBV6-1 combines with J gene TRBJ1-2; D possibly corresponds to TRBD1 (5 bases). Germline CDR1 and CDR2: MNHNS and SASEGT. With 3 bases removed from V and 0 bases from J, the gap between germline ends came to 11 bases. The CDR3 runs 15 residues.

The gene calls are TRBV28 and TRBJ2-7; 10 bases align to TRBD1. The CDR3 runs to 13 residues. Germline V CDR1 and CDR2: MDHEN, SYDVKM. Trimming took 5 bases from V and 5 from J; bases not matched to a gene: 3. CDR3 coding DNA: TGTGCCAGCAGTCGACAGGGGGCTGACGAGCAGTACTTC. Encoded protein: CASSRQGADEQYF.

The chain has TRBV6-5 and TRBJ2-6; D is uncertain. Germline V gives CDR1 MNHEY, CDR2 SVGAGI. V shed 4 bases and J shed 4 bases, with 8 bases lying between them. The CDR3 spans 14 residues. CDR3 DNA sequence: TGTGCCAGCAGTTTTAGGTCAGGGGCCAACGTCCTGACTTTC. Its translation is CASSFRSGANVLTF.

V and J are TRBV19 and TRBJ1-2; D unclear. In germline, CDR1 is LNHDA, CDR2 SQIVND (reference sequence). The CDR3 totals 16 residues. V lost 1 base to trimming and J lost 1 base, with 13 bases between them. This chain's CDR3 is CASSIVGERINYGYTF. CDR3 sequence (DNA): TGTGCCAGTAGTATAGTTGGGGAAAGAATTAACTATGGCTACACCTTC.

This chain links TRBV10-3 with TRBJ2-5; D is unresolved. V dropped 0 bases and J dropped 4 bases, with 18 bases sitting between them. Germline CDR1 reads ENHRY; CDR2 reads SYGVKD. The CDR3 has 17 amino acids. The CDR3 coding sequence is TGTGCCATCAGTGAGTCGGGTCTTGTGAGAAAGGGAGAGACCCAGTACTTC. Protein: CAISESGLVRKGETQYF.

The rearrangement joins TRBV12-3 or TRBV12-4 to TRBJ1-1, with D perhaps TRBD1 (5 bases). Trimming took off 7 bases at V and 3 bases at J, with 12 bases between the two ends. This CDR3 region has 13 residues. Written as DNA, the CDR3 is TGTGCCAGCACCTACAGGCGACACACTGAAGCTTTCTTT. Amino acids: CASTYRRHTEAFF.

The chain is built from TRBV28 and TRBJ2-1, with D perhaps TRBD1 (6 bases). In germline, CDR1 is MDHEN, CDR2 SYDVKM. CDR3 length: 14 residues. Trimming shortened V by 6 bases and J by 0 bases, and 9 bases separated the two germline ends. CDR3 region: CASRQQGSYNEQFF. CDR3 nucleotides: TGTGCCAGCAGACAACAGGGCTCCTACAATGAGCAGTTCTTC.

The chain recombines TRBV10-3 with TRBJ2-1, with 10 bases identical to TRBD2. With V trimmed by 11 bases and J by 8 bases, 9 bases remained unmatched. The germline CDR1 and CDR2 sequences are ENHRY and SYGVKD. There are 13 residues in the CDR3. CDR3: CAGGTSVEDEQFF. The DNA of the CDR3 is TGTGCCGGGGGGACTAGCGTCGAGGATGAGCAGTTCTTC.